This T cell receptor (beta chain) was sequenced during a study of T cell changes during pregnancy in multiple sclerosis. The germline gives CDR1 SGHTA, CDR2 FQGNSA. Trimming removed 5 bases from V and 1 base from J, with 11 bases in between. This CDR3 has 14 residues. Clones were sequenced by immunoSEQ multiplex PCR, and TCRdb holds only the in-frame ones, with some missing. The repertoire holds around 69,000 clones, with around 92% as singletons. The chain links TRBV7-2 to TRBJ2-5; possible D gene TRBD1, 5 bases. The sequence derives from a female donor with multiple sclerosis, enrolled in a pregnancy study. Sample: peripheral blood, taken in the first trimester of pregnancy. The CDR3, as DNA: TGTGCCAGCAGCAAAAGACAGATCCAAGAGACCCAGTACTTC. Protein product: CASSKRQIQETQYF.